This record covers a single T cell receptor beta chain. Its antigen is undetermined. This sample was taken from a study of cytomegalovirus exposure and HLA in healthy donors. Use of 60 Vbeta and 13 Jbeta primers characterized the PCR. Sequencing was performed with immunoSEQ multiplex PCR; in TCRdb, only in-frame clones are kept and a portion is missing. The sample lists tens of thousands of clones; approximately 68% were seen once. CDR1 is SGHAT, CDR2 FQNNGV, per germline. With V trimmed by 4 bases and J by 7 bases, 9 bases remained unmatched. The CDR3 totals 15 residues. General observations from the study: Rarity marked most TCR sequences, yet some public TCRs occurred in many donors. Some V segments could not be told apart, so they were left out, TRBV6-2 and TRBV6-3 among them. Later analysis reportedly placed an Asian-associated ancestry cluster below the roughly 680-donor mean in N-insertions.

Material: PBMCs. This rearrangement joins TRBV11-2 to TRBJ1-4; TRBD1 matches at 7 bases. This sequence originates from a woman between 25 and 40 years old in good health and CMV-seronegative. CDR3 loop: CASSSEGARVEKLFF. The CDR3 nucleotides read TGTGCCAGCAGCTCCGAGGGGGCGCGAGTTGAAAAACTGTTTTTT. Together with reference TRBV11-2 and TRBJ1-4, the CDR3 gives the full variable domain: EAGVAQSPRYKIIEKRQSVAFWCNPISGHATLYWYQQILGQGPKLLIQFQNNGVVDDSQLPKDRFSAERLKGVDSTLKIQPAKLEDSAVYLCASSSEGARVEKLFFGSGTQLSVL.